This record concerns one TCR beta chain sequence. Clones were read by immunoSEQ multiplex PCR, and TCRdb kept only the in-frame ones, dropping some. The sample lists more than 25,000 clones; 91% were seen once. The data were obtained in a study of control samples from healthy donors and cancer patients. After removal of 4 bases from V and 2 bases from J, the junction contained 11 bases not matched to a gene. The CDR3 covers 17 residues. Per germline, CDR1 SGDLS and CDR2 YYNGEE. Input material: PBMCs. The chain recombines TRBV9 with TRBJ2-2; 7 bases are a match to TRBD1. This receptor was identified in a man aged 50 or older with lung cancer. Here the CDR3 DNA reads TGTGCCAGCAGCACCCGGCGGGTAGGGGGCAACACCGGGGAGCTGTTTTTT. Translated, it gives CASSTRRVGGNTGELFF. Supplemented by reference TRBV9 and TRBJ2-2, the full variable domain reads DSGVTQTPKHLITATGQRVTLRCSPRSGDLSVYWYQQSLDQGLQFLIQYYNGEERAKGNILERFSAQQFPDLHSELNLSSLELGDSALYFCASSTRRVGGNTGELFFGEGSRLTVL.